A single T cell receptor beta chain is shown here with its context. Its antigen is as yet unknown. Just one base apart from a much larger clone, this may be a read error. This specimen comes from a study of CD8 T cells in ankylosing spondylitis. Findings of the study overall: Significant enrichment of disease-linked clones was reportedly seen in matched ankylosing spondylitis synovial fluid. Within ankylosing spondylitis blood, a TCR beta motif made up of seven to nine highly homologous variants appeared to be characteristic. Certain motif variants had earlier been reported in reactive arthritis synovial fluid and blood.

Making the TCR beta libraries involved quantitative 5'-RACE with molecular barcodes. TCRdb reprocessed the 5' RACE reads via MiXCR and lists one record per CDR3 protein. The table includes some 840,000 distinct CDR3 sequences, approximately 12% detected once. Germline CDR1 SGHNT, CDR2 YENEEA. With 5 bases removed from V and 0 bases from J, the gap between germline ends came to 7 bases. The CDR3 has 13 residues. Material for sequencing was blood, either unsorted or a sorted T cell fraction (not recorded which). The clonotype originates from a male donor with ankylosing spondylitis. The genes are TRBV11-3 and TRBJ2-5; D remains ambiguous. CDR3 sequence (DNA): TGTGCCAGCAGCACCTCGTACCAAGAGACCCAGTACTTC. Translating gives CASSTSYQETQYF.